This T cell receptor beta chain is drawn from a study of metastatic and nonmetastatic thyroid tumors. Study-wide context: The comparison covered peripheral blood and tumor or nodule tissue in malignant and benign thyroid patients.

This clone showed up many times. Its antigen is undetermined. The study's findings and limits: Benign nodules reportedly had significantly lower TCR beta diversity than malignant thyroid tumors in blood and tumor.

Every patient was untreated before thyroid surgery. This CDR3 is 15 amino acids long. J was trimmed by 3 bases and V by 5 bases; bases with no gene match: 6. From germline, CDR1 is MNHNS and CDR2 SASEGT. Methods used by the authors: A classifier for distant metastasis in papillary thyroid cancer was constructed using CDR3 differences observed across clinicopathological groups. MiXCR reprocessed the PCR reads for TCRdb. The V and J calls were determined by TCRdb, not by the authors. Of tens of thousands of clones listed, 16% were seen once; the top ten hold over 9.5%. Sequencing used tumor tissue. This TCR derives from a female donor with papillary thyroid cancer or a benign thyroid nodule (not recorded which). Some clones in this sample may be carry-over from other donors' samples. The V and J genes are TRBV6-1 and TRBJ2-7; 11 bases match TRBD2. CDR3 nucleotides: TGTGCCAGCAGTTTGACCACTAGCGGGGGCTACGAGCAGTACTTC. Translation: CASSLTTSGGYEQYF.